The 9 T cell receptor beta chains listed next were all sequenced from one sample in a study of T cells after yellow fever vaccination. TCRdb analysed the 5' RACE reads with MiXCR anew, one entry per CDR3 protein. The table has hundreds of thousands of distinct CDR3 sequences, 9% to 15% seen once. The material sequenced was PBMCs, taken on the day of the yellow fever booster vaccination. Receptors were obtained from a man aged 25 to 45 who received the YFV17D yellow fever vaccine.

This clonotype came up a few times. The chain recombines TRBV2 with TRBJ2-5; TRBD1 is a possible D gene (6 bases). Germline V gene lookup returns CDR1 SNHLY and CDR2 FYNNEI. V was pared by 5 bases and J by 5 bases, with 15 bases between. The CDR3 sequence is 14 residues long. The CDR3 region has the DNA TGTGCCAGCAGTAGACAGGACGGAGTGGAGACCCAGTACTTC. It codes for CASSRQDGVETQYF.

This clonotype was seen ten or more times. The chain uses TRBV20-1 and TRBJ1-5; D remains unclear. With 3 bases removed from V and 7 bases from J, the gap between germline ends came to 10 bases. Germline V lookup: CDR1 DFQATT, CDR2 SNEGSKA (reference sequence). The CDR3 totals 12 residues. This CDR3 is CSASIGLQPQHF. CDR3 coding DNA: TGCAGTGCTAGTATTGGACTCCAGCCCCAGCATTTT.

The CDR3 reads CASSHAEAEVYGYTF. DNA for the CDR3: TGTGCCAGCAGCCATGCAGAGGCAGAAGTCTATGGCTACACCTTC. V is TRBV5-5 and J is TRBJ1-2; D is unresolved. Germline V gene data show CDR1 as SGHKS and CDR2 as YYEKEE (reference sequence). The germline V and J ends were trimmed by 4 bases and 4 bases, with 17 bases remaining between them. The CDR3 has 15 amino acids.

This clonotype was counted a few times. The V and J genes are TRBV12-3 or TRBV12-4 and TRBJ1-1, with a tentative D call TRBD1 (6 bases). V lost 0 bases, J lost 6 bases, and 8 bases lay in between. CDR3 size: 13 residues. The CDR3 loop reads CASSLAGAAEAFF. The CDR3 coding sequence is TGTGCCAGCAGTTTAGCGGGGGCAGCTGAAGCTTTCTTT.

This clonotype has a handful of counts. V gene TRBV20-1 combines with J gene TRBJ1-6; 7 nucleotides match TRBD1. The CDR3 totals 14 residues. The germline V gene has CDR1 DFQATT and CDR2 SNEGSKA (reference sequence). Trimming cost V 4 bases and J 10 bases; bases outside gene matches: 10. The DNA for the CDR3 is TGCAGTGCTACTCCGACAGGGATGGGATCACCCCTCCACTTT. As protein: CSATPTGMGSPLHF.

The CDR3 region has the DNA TGTGCCACCACCCCCACATCTAGCGGGATCTACGAGCAGTACTTC. This encodes CATTPTSSGIYEQYF. The rearrangement joins TRBV15 to TRBJ2-7, with TRBD2 matching 9 bases. Germline V lookup: CDR1 LNHNV, CDR2 YYDKDF (reference sequence). This CDR3 is built from 15 residues. The trim removed 7 bases at V and 3 bases at J, leaving 10 bases unmatched.

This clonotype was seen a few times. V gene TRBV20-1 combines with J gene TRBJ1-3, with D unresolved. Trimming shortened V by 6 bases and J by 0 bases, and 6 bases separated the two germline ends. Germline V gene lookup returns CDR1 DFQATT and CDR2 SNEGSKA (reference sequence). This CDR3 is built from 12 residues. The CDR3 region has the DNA TGCAGTGCGCGTAACTCTGGAAACACCATATATTTT. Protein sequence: CSARNSGNTIYF.

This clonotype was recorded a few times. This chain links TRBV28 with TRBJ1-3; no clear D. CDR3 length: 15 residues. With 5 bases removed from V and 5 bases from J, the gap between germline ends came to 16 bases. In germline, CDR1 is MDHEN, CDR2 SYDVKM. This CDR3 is CASSPIGLQRNTIYF. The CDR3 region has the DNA TGTGCCAGCAGTCCCATAGGACTCCAAAGAAACACCATATATTTT.

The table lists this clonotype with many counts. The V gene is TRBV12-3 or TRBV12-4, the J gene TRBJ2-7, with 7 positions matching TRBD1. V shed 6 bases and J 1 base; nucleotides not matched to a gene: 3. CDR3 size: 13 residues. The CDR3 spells CASRRDSSYEQYF. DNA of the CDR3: TGTGCCAGCAGACGGGACAGTTCCTACGAGCAGTACTTC.